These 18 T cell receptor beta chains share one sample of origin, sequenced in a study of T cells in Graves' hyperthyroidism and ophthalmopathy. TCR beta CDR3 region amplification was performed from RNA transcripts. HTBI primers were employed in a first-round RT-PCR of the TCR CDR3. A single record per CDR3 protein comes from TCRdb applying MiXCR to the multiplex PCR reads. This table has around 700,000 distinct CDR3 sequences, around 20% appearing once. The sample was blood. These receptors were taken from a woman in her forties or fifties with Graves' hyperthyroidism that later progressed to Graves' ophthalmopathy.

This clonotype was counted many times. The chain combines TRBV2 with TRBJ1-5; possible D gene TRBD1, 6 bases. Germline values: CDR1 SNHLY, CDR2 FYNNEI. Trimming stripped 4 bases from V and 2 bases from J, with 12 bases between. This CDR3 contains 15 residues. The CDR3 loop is CASSGSWTGNQPQHF. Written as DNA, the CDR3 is TGTGCCAGCAGTGGCAGTTGGACAGGCAATCAGCCCCAGCATTTT.

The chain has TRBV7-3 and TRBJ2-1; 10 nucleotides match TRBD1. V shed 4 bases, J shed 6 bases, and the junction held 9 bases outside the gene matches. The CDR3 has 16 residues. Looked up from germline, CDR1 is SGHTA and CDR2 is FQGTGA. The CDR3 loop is CASSSSGDRGLNEQFF. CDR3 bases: TGTGCCAGCAGCTCCTCCGGGGACAGGGGACTCAATGAGCAGTTCTTC.

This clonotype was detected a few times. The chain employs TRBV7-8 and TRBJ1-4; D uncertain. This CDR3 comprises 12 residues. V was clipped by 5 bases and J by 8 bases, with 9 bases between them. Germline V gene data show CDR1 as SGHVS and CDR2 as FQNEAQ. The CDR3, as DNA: TGTGCCAGCAGCGAAGCGAGCGAAAAACTGTTTTTT. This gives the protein CASSEASEKLFF. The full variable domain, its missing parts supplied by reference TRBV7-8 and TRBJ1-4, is GAGVSQSPRYKVAKRGQDVALRCDPISGHVSLFWYQQALGQGPEFLTYFQNEAQLDKSGLPSDRFFAERPEGSVSTLKIQRTQQEDSAVYLCASSEASEKLFFGSGTQLSVL.

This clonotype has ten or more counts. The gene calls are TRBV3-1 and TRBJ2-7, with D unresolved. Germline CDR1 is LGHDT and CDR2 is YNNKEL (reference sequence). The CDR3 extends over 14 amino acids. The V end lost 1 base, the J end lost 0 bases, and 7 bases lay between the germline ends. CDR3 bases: TGTGCCAGCAGCCAAGTAGTGACCTCCTACGAGCAGTACTTC. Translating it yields CASSQVVTSYEQYF.

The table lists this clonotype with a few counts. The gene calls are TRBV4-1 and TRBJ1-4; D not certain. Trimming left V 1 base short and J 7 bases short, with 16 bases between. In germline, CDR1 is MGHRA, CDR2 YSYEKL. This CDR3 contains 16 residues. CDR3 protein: CASSQGPGHKGEKLFF. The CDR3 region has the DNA TGCGCCAGCAGCCAAGGACCGGGCCATAAGGGTGAAAAACTGTTTTTT.

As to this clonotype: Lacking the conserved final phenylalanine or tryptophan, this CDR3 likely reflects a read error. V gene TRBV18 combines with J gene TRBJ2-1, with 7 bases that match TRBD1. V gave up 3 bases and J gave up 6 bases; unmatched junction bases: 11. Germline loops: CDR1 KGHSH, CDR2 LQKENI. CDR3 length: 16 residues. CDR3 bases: TGTGCCAGCTCACCCGGGCAGGGGGTAATACTCAATGAGCAGTTCCTC. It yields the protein CASSPGQGVILNEQFL.

DNA for the CDR3: TGTGCCAGTAGTTTTCAAGGATTTAGCACAGATACGCAGTATTTT. It encodes CASSFQGFSTDTQYF. V gene TRBV19 combines with J gene TRBJ2-3, with D unresolved. Trimming took 5 bases from V and 0 from J, leaving 12 bases between them. CDR3 size: 15 residues. Germline V gene lookup returns CDR1 LNHDA and CDR2 SQIVND (reference sequence). Looking up the rest from reference TRBV19 and TRBJ2-3 gives the full variable domain: DGGITQSPKYLFRKEGQNVTLSCEQNLNHDAMYWYRQDPGQGLRLIYYSQIVNDFQKGDIAEGYSVSREKKESFPLTVTSAQKNPTAFYLCASSFQGFSTDTQYFGPGTRLTVL.

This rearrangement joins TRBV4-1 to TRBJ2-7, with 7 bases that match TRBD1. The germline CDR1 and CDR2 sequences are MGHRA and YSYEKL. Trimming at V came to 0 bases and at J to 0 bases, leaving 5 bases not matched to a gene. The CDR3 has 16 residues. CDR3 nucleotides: TGCGCCAGCAGCCAAGAGAACAGGGGCCACTCCTACGAGCAGTACTTC. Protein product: CASSQENRGHSYEQYF.

The CDR3 loop is CASNRGGFDEKLFF. CDR3 nucleotides: TGTGCCAGCAACAGAGGGGGATTCGACGAAAAACTGTTTTTT. The chain carries TRBV28 and TRBJ1-4; the D gene is possibly TRBD1 (6 bases). The germline V gene has CDR1 MDHEN and CDR2 SYDVKM. This CDR3 spans 14 amino acids. With 7 bases removed from V and 8 bases from J, the gap between germline ends came to 17 bases.

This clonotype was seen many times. The CDR3, as DNA: TGTGCCAGCAGTCCCGATCGACAGGGGGAGTCCAATAGCAATCAGCCCCAGCATTTT. Protein: CASSPDRQGESNSNQPQHF. V usage is TRBV6-2 or TRBV6-3 and J usage is TRBJ1-5; 9 bases are shared with TRBD1. In germline, CDR1 is MNHEY, CDR2 SVGEGT. The CDR3 length is 19 residues. V dropped 5 bases and J dropped 0; count of bases not matched to a gene: 14.

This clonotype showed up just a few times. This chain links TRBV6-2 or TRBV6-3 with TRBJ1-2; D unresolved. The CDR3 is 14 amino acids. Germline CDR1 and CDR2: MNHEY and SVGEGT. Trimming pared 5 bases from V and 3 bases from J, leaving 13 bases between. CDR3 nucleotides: TGTGCCAGCAGTCCCGGTGGAGACTACTATGGCTACACCTTC. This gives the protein CASSPGGDYYGYTF.

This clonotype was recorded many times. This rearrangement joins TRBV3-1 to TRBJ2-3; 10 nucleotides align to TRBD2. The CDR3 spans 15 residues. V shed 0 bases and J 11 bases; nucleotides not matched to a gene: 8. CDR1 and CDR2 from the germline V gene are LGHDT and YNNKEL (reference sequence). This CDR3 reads CASSQDSASGGMQYF. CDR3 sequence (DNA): TGTGCCAGCAGCCAAGATAGTGCTAGCGGGGGTATGCAGTATTTT.

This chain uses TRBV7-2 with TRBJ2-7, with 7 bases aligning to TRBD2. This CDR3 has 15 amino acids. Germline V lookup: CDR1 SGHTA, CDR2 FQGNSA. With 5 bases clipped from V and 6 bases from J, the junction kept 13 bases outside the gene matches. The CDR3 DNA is TGTGCCAGCAGCCACTCTCGCTGGGGGGGGTCCGAGCAGTACTTC. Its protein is CASSHSRWGGSEQYF. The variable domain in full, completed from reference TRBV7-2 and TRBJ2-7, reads GAGVSQSPSNKVTEKGKDVELRCDPISGHTALYWYRQSLGQGLEFLIYFQGNSAPDKSGLPSDRFSAERTGGSVSTLTIQRTQQEDSAVYLCASSHSRWGGSEQYFGPGTRLTVT.

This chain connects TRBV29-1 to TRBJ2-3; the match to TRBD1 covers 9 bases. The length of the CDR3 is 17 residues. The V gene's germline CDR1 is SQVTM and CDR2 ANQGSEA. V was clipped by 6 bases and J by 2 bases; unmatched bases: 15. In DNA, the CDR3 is TGCAGCGTAGGTCCCGGGACAGGGCCCACCACCACAGATACGCAGTATTTT. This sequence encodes CSVGPGTGPTTTDTQYF.

The CDR3 loop is CASSSHSDSGANVLTF. The DNA of the CDR3 is TGTGCCAGCAGCTCTCACAGTGACTCTGGGGCCAACGTCCTGACTTTC. The genes are TRBV3-1 and TRBJ2-6; D gene ambiguous. V was pared by 5 bases and J by 0 bases, with 11 bases between. The CDR3 runs to 16 residues. CDR1 LGHDT and CDR2 YNNKEL come from the germline V gene (reference sequence).

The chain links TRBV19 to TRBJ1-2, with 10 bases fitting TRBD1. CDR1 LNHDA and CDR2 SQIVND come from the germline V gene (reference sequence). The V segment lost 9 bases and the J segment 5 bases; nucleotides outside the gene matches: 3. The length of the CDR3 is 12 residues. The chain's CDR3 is CASGDRGYGYTF. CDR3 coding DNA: TGTGCCAGCGGGGACAGGGGATATGGCTACACCTTC.

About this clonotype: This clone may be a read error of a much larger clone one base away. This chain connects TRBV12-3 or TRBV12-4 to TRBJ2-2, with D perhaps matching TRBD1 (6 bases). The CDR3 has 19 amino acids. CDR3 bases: TGTGCCGGCAGCCTCTTTAGGGGGATTATTAAAAGCAACACCGGGGAGCTGTTTTTT. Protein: CAGSLFRGIIKSNTGELFF.

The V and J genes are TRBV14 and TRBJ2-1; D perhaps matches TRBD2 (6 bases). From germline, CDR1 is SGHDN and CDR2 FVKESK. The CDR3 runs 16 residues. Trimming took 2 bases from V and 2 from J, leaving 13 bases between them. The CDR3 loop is CASSQIFRTTYNEQFF. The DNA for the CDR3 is TGTGCCAGCAGCCAAATTTTCCGGACTACCTACAATGAGCAGTTCTTC.